This T cell receptor (beta chain) is from a study of T cells expressing NK-cell markers. At the level of the study: HCMV seropositivity characterized seven of the eight sequenced donors, and seronegativity one.

TCRdb re-called the 5' RACE reads and catalogs CDR3 proteins one per entry, DNA excluded. The sample yields about 260,000 distinct CDR3 sequences, of which the top ten take up around 0.37%. The origin of this receptor is a man aged 18-30 years in good health. The specimen was blood T cells: a sorted CD56 or NKG2C T cell subset, CD4+ or CD8+ T cells, or bulk PBMC T cells (not recorded which).

The CDR3 protein is CASSLRAGTPSGANVLTF. The V gene is TRBV28, the J gene TRBJ2-6; the D call from TCRdb, TRBD1, cannot be confirmed without DNA. CDR1 and CDR2 from the germline V gene are MDHEN and SYDVKM. The CDR3 spans 18 residues.